This TCR beta chain was profiled in a study of naive and memory T cell subsets. This clonotype was observed a handful of times. Its antigen is as yet unknown. Points from the study as a whole: Naive and memory repertoire findings lacked a ground truth for validation. In CD4 and CD8 cells, diversity dropped from naive through EMRA. A few larger clonotypes appeared in naive repertoires, especially CD8, possibly memory cells re-expressing CD45RA. Clonotypes are single alpha or beta chains, not paired receptors.

The beta constant-region primer was an equimolar mix of two oligonucleotides covering TRBC1 and TRBC2. Nested alpha and beta constant-region primers with the SP2 primer drove four PCR rounds on ligated cDNA. TCRdb recomputed calls from the UMI-ligation and nested PCR reads with MiXCR, one row per CDR3 protein. The sample records 99,000 or so distinct CDR3 sequences, roughly 15% being singletons. This CDR3 has 15 amino acids. From germline, CDR1 is SEHNR and CDR2 FQNEAQ (reference sequence). V dropped 5 bases and J dropped 7 bases, with 20 bases sitting between them. This TCR came from a human donor in good health. The chain uses TRBV7-9 and TRBJ1-1; tentative D call: TRBD1 (5 bases). The sequenced sample consisted of naive CD8+ T cells from blood. The CDR3 loop reads CASSPVGRASIEAFF. The CDR3 DNA is TGTGCCAGCAGCCCGGTGGGCAGGGCGTCAATTGAAGCTTTCTTT.